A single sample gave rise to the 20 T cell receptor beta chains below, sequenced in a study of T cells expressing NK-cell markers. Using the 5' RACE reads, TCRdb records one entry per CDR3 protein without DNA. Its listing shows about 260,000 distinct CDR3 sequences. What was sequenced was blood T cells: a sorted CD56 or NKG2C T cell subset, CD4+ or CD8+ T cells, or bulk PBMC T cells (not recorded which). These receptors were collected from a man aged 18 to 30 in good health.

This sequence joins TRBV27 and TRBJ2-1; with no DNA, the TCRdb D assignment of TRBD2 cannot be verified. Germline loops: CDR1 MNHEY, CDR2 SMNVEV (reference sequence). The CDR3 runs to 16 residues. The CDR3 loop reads CASSLFAAGDYNEQFF.

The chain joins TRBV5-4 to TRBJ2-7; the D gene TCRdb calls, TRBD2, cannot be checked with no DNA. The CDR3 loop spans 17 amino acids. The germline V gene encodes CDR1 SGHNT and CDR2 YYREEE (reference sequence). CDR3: CASSATPPTGSRYEQYF.

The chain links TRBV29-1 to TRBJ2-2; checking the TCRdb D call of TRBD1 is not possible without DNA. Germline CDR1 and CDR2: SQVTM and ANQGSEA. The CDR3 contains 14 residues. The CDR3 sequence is CSVHSGDHTGELFF.

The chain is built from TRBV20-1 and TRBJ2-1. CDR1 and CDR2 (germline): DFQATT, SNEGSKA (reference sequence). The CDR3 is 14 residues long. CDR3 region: CSARGSTLGYEQFF.

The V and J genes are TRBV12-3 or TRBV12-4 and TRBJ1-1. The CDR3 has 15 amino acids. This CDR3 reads CASTLLSGGNTEAFF.

The CDR3 loop reads CASSLGWLADSYEQYF. This rearrangement joins TRBV7-2 to TRBJ2-7; TCRdb designates TRBD2, a call that cannot be tested without DNA. The CDR3 length is 16 residues. CDR1 SGHTA and CDR2 FQGNSA come from the germline V gene. The full variable domain, with the rest looked up from reference TRBV7-2 and TRBJ2-7, is GAGVSQSPSNKVTEKGKDVELRCDPISGHTALYWYRQSLGQGLEFLIYFQGNSAPDKSGLPSDRFSAERTGGSVSTLTIQRTQQEDSAVYLCASSLGWLADSYEQYFGPGTRLTVT.

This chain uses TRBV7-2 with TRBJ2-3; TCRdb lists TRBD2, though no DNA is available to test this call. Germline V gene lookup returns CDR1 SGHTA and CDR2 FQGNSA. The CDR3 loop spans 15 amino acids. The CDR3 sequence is CASSLTSGYPDTQYF.

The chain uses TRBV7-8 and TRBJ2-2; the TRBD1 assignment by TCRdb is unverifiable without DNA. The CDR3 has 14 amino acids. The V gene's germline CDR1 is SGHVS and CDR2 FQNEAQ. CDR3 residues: CASSLSGAAGELFF.

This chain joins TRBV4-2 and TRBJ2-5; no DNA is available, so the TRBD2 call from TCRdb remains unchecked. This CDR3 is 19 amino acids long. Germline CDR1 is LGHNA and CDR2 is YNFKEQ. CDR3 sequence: CASSQVGTSGRSRGETQYF.

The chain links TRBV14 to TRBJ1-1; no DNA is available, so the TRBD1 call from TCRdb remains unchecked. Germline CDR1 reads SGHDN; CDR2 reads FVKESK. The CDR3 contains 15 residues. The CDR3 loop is CASSPFRDRGAEAFF.

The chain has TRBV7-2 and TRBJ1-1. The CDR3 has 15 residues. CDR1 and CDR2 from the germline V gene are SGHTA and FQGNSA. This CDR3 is CASSARSVSNTEAFF.

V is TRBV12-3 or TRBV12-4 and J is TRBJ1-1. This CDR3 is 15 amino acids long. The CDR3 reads CASSPHRGLNTEAFF.

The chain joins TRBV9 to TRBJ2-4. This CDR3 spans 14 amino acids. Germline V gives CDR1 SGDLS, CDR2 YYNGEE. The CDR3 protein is CASSPNIAKNIQYF.

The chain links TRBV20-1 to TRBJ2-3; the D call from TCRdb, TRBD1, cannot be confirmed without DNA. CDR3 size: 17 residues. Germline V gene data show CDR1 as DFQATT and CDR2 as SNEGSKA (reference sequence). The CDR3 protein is CSARSNGQGQSTDTQYF.

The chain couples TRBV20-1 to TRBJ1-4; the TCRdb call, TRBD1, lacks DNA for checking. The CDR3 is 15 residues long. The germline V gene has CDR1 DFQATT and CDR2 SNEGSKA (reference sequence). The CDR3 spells CSARVPGGANEKLFF.

The CDR3 loop is CASTRMGTGVDEQYF. The chain employs TRBV6-1 and TRBJ2-7; the D call from TCRdb, TRBD1, cannot be confirmed without DNA. Germline loops: CDR1 MNHNS, CDR2 SASEGT. This CDR3 is built from 15 residues.

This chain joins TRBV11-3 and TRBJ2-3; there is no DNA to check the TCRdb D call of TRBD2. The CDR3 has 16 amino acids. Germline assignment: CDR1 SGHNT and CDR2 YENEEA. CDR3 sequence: CASSLLLAGERDTQYF.

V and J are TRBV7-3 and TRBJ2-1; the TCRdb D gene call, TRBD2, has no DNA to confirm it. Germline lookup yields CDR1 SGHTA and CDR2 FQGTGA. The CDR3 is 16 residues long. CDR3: CASSLGGTRRTNEQFF.

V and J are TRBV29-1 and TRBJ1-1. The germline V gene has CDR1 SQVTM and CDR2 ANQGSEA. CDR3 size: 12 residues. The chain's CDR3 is CSVDGWDTEAFF.

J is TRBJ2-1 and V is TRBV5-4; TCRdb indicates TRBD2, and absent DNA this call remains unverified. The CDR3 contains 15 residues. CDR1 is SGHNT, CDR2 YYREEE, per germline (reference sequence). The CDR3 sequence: CASSFLGLAYNEQFF.